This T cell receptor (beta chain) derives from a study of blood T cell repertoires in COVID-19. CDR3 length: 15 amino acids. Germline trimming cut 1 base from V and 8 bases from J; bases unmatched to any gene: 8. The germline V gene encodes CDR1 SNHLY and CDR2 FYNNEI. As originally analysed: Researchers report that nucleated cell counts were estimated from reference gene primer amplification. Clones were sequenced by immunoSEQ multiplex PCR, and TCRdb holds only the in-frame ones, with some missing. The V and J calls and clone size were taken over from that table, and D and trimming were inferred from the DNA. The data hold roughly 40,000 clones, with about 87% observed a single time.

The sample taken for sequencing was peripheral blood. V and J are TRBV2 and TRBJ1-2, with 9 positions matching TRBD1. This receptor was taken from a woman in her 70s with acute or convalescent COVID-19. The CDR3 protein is CASSEVPTGGDGYTF. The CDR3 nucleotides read TGTGCCAGCAGTGAAGTCCCGACAGGGGGGGACGGCTACACCTTC.